These 24 T cell receptor beta chains came from one sample sequenced in a study of CD8+ T cells in alopecia areata. As to treatment: oral pan-JAK inhibitor, 5-10 mg twice daily. Reverse transcribed after extraction, RNA yielded cDNA as the sequencing template. Some clones are missing from TCRdb's copy, which holds only in-frame ones; the method was immunoSEQ multiplex PCR. In the table there are 150,000 to 200,000 clones, roughly 60% of which are singletons. This material consisted of CD4+ T cells sorted from blood, taken at week 24, from a patient treated with tofacitinib. These receptor sequences come from a human donor with alopecia areata.

This chain links TRBV27 with TRBJ2-5; 8 bases fit TRBD2. V shed 8 bases, J shed 5 bases, and the junction held 4 bases outside the gene matches. The CDR3 totals 12 residues. Per germline, CDR1 MNHEY and CDR2 SMNVEV (reference sequence). CDR3 region: CASRGGWETQYF. The CDR3 nucleotides are TGTGCCAGCCGGGGGGGCTGGGAGACCCAGTACTTC.

The chain recombines TRBV9 with TRBJ2-5; 7 bases are shared with TRBD1. V was clipped by 0 bases and J by 4 bases; unmatched bases: 3. The CDR3 consists of 14 residues. Germline loops: CDR1 SGDLS, CDR2 YYNGEE. CDR3 nucleotide sequence: TGTGCCAGCAGCGTAGAGGCAGGGGGAGAGACCCAGTACTTC. This translates into CASSVEAGGETQYF.

This clone was detected ten times or more. The chain is built from TRBV12-5 and TRBJ2-1; D is unresolved. The V and J ends lost 6 bases and 0 bases respectively, with 12 bases between them. The CDR3 contains 15 residues. From germline, CDR1 is LGHNT and CDR2 FRNRAP. This chain's CDR3 is CASGPGQSSYNEQFF. For the CDR3, the DNA is TGTGCTAGTGGACCTGGTCAGAGCTCCTACAATGAGCAGTTCTTC. Based on the CDR3 plus reference TRBV12-5 and TRBJ2-1, the full variable domain is DARVTQTPRHKVTEMGQEVTMRCQPILGHNTVFWYRQTMMQGLELLAYFRNRAPLDDSGMPKDRFSAEMPDATLATLKIQPSEPRDSAVYFCASGPGQSSYNEQFFGPGTRLTVL.

This clone was recorded only once. The CDR3 DNA follows: TGCAGCGTAGCTGTGGGGGGGAACACTGAAGCTTTCTTT. Amino acids: CSVAVGGNTEAFF. This chain connects TRBV29-1 to TRBJ1-1, with D maybe TRBD1 (5 bases). The germline CDR1 and CDR2 sequences are SQVTM and ANQGSEA. Deletions cut 6 bases from V and 1 base from J, with 12 bases between. The CDR3 has 13 residues.

The chain joins TRBV2 to TRBJ2-4; D not resolved. The germline gives CDR1 SNHLY, CDR2 FYNNEI. The CDR3 extends over 14 amino acids. Trimming cost V 5 bases and J 1 base, with 9 bases left between them. In DNA form, the CDR3 reads TGTGCCAGCAGTCCCCAGGATGCCAAAAACATTCAGTACTTC. Protein sequence: CASSPQDAKNIQYF. The full variable domain, with the rest looked up from reference TRBV2 and TRBJ2-4, is EPEVTQTPSHQVTQMGQEVILRCVPISNHLYFYWYRQILGQKVEFLVSFYNNEISEKSEIFDDQFSVERPDGSNFTLKIRSTKLEDSAMYFCASSPQDAKNIQYFGAGTRLSVL.

The chain uses TRBV29-1 and TRBJ1-1; TRBD1 matches 9 bases. CDR1 is SQVTM, CDR2 ANQGSEA, per germline. The CDR3 totals 13 residues. Trimming at V came to 7 bases and at J to 3 bases, leaving 6 bases not matched to a gene. The CDR3 reads CSGRTGVDTEAFF. As DNA, the CDR3 is TGCAGCGGACGGACAGGGGTGGACACTGAAGCTTTCTTT.

This clone was seen a handful of times. The V gene is TRBV29-1, the J gene TRBJ1-1; D possibly corresponds to TRBD1 (6 bases). CDR3 length equals 14 residues. V gave up 6 bases and J gave up 3 bases, with 17 bases separating them. The germline V gene has CDR1 SQVTM and CDR2 ANQGSEA. The CDR3 here is CSVSPGHRDTEAFF. In nucleotides, the CDR3 is TGCAGCGTGTCCCCGGGACACCGGGACACTGAAGCTTTCTTT.

The chain is built from TRBV4-3 and TRBJ2-1; D is possibly TRBD1 (5 bases). Germline V CDR1 and CDR2: LGHNA, YSLEER. The CDR3 runs to 15 residues. V shed 0 bases and J shed 8 bases, with 14 bases lying between them. In DNA, the CDR3 is TGCGCCAGCAGCCAAGATCTCAGGACACTGGATGAGCAGTTCTTC. It encodes CASSQDLRTLDEQFF.

This clone was recorded many times. The chain joins TRBV27 to TRBJ2-2; D possibly corresponds to TRBD2 (6 bases). Germline values: CDR1 MNHEY, CDR2 SMNVEV (reference sequence). This CDR3 is 17 amino acids long. Trimming removed 1 base at V and 0 bases at J, with 12 bases between. This CDR3 is CASSLFGTGANTGELFF. In nucleotides, the CDR3 is TGTGCCAGCAGTTTATTCGGTACGGGAGCGAACACCGGGGAGCTGTTTTTT.

The chain has TRBV15 and TRBJ1-4; the match to TRBD1 covers 7 bases. Germline loops: CDR1 LNHNV, CDR2 YYDKDF (reference sequence). V dropped 6 bases and J dropped 5; count of bases not matched to a gene: 6. The CDR3 contains 14 residues. CDR3 sequence reads: CATSTGQTNEKLFF. The DNA for the CDR3 is TGTGCCACCAGTACGGGACAGACAAATGAAAAACTGTTTTTT.

This chain links TRBV30 with TRBJ1-6; TRBD1 is a possible D gene (6 bases). Trimming shortened V by 0 bases and J by 12 bases, and 6 bases separated the two germline ends. The germline gives CDR1 GTSNPN, CDR2 SVGIG (reference sequence). This CDR3 region has 11 residues. This chain's CDR3 is CAWSVGGPLHF. For the CDR3, the DNA is TGTGCCTGGAGTGTAGGGGGACCCCTCCACTTT.

The J gene is TRBJ2-6, the V gene TRBV9, with D possibly matching TRBD1 (6 bases). The CDR3 consists of 17 residues. The germline V and J ends were trimmed by 3 bases and 4 bases, with 17 bases remaining between them. From germline, CDR1 is SGDLS and CDR2 YYNGEE. The CDR3 here is CASSARDTFSGANVLTF. The CDR3 region has the DNA TGTGCCAGCAGCGCTCGGGACACCTTTTCAGGGGCCAACGTCCTGACTTTC.

This chain joins TRBV19 and TRBJ1-6; D is uncertain. Germline V CDR1 and CDR2: LNHDA, SQIVND (reference sequence). Trimming left V 5 bases short and J 11 bases short, with 16 bases between. The CDR3 runs 14 residues. The CDR3 coding sequence is TGTGCCAGTAGTCGCTTAACAGTTCGGGCACCCCTCCACTTT. Protein: CASSRLTVRAPLHF.

The rearrangement joins TRBV4-3 to TRBJ2-2; 8 nucleotides agree with TRBD1. Germline V CDR1 and CDR2: LGHNA, YSLEER. CDR3 size: 16 residues. V shed 0 bases and J 7 bases; nucleotides not matched to a gene: 7. CDR3 sequence: CASSQDRPGGHGELFF. The CDR3 bases are TGCGCCAGCAGCCAAGATCGCCCAGGGGGCCACGGGGAGCTGTTTTTT.

The chain employs TRBV9 and TRBJ1-6; a weak D match, TRBD1 (5 bases). V lost 4 bases and J lost 9, with 17 bases in between. Germline CDR1 is SGDLS and CDR2 is YYNGEE. The length of the CDR3 is 15 residues. CDR3 in DNA: TGTGCCAGCAGCAACCAGCAGGGATTGAGTTCACCCCTCCACTTT. It is translated as CASSNQQGLSSPLHF.

The chain uses TRBV12-5 and TRBJ2-3; 7 nucleotides agree with TRBD1. Trimming removed 3 bases from V and 3 bases from J; junction bases left unmatched: 3. CDR1 is LGHNT and CDR2 is FRNRAP in the germline V gene. CDR3 length equals 14 residues. CDR3 in amino acids: CASGLRGLTDTQYF. The DNA for the CDR3 is TGTGCTAGTGGTTTAAGGGGGCTTACAGATACGCAGTATTTT. Full variable domain (remainder filled in from reference TRBV12-5 and TRBJ2-3): DARVTQTPRHKVTEMGQEVTMRCQPILGHNTVFWYRQTMMQGLELLAYFRNRAPLDDSGMPKDRFSAEMPDATLATLKIQPSEPRDSAVYFCASGLRGLTDTQYFGPGTRLTVL.

The chain uses TRBV25-1 and TRBJ2-5; D is possibly TRBD2 (6 bases). Per the germline V gene, CDR1 is MGHDK and CDR2 is SYGVNS. The CDR3 is 13 amino acids. With 1 base removed from V and 5 bases from J, the gap between germline ends came to 8 bases. The CDR3 sequence is CASSEWGVETQYF. The CDR3 bases are TGTGCCAGCAGTGAATGGGGGGTCGAGACCCAGTACTTC. Full variable domain (missing parts from reference TRBV25-1 and TRBJ2-5): EADIYQTPRYLVIGTGKKITLECSQTMGHDKMYWYQQDPGMELHLIHYSYGVNSTEKGDLSSESTVSRIRTEHFPLTLESARPSHTSQYLCASSEWGVETQYFGPGTRLLVL.

The chain combines TRBV30 with TRBJ2-1; 10 bases agree with TRBD2. CDR3 length equals 13 residues. Germline CDR1 is GTSNPN and CDR2 is SVGIG (reference sequence). The V gene end was trimmed by 0 bases and the J gene end by 10 bases; junction bases not matched to a gene: 3. The CDR3 is CAWSVILAGEQFF. CDR3 bases: TGTGCCTGGAGTGTAATACTAGCGGGGGAGCAGTTCTTC.

The chain carries TRBV11-2 and TRBJ2-7, with 11 bases fitting TRBD1. V was clipped by 3 bases and J by 2 bases; unmatched bases: 3. The germline V gene encodes CDR1 SGHAT and CDR2 FQNNGV. There are 15 residues in the CDR3. The CDR3 bases are TGTGCCAGCAGCTTTGGACAGGGGGCGACCTACGAGCAGTACTTC. Residues: CASSFGQGATYEQYF.

As for this clone: An end of the junction does not agree with germline; a read error may underlie this. The same CDR3 also results from other DNA sequences found in this sample. The rearrangement joins TRBV29-1 to TRBJ2-3; 9 bases fit TRBD2. Germline V lookup: CDR1 SQVTM, CDR2 ANQGSEA. This CDR3 spans 13 amino acids. The CDR3 spells CSVKRGVTDTQYF. DNA of the CDR3: TGCAGCGTAAAGCGGGGGGTCACAGATACGCAGTATTTC.

The sample holds a few counts of this clone. The J gene is TRBJ1-2, the V gene TRBV29-1; 8 nucleotides line up with TRBD1. Germline V gene sequence: CDR1 SQVTM, CDR2 ANQGSEA. The CDR3 has 15 residues. Unmatched junction bases numbered 7, after V lost 1 base and J lost 3 bases. DNA of the CDR3: TGCAGCGTTGAAGGGGGACAGGACAAGGACTATGGCTACACCTTC. The encoded protein is CSVEGGQDKDYGYTF. The variable domain in full, with the rest retrieved from reference TRBV29-1 and TRBJ1-2, is SAVISQKPSRDICQRGTSLTIQCQVDSQVTMMFWYRQQPGQSLTLIATANQGSEATYESGFVIDKFPISRPNLTFSTLTVSNMSPEDSSIYLCSVEGGQDKDYGYTFGSGTRLTVV.

J is TRBJ2-3 and V is TRBV11-3; tentatively, D is TRBD2 (5 bases). The V and J ends lost 4 bases and 4 bases respectively, with 18 bases between them. From germline, CDR1 is SGHNT and CDR2 YENEEA. The CDR3 extends over 16 amino acids. CDR3 residues: CASSYGIPNLPDTQYF. CDR3 DNA sequence: TGTGCCAGCAGCTACGGGATTCCCAATCTCCCAGATACGCAGTATTTT.

The chain recombines TRBV5-6 with TRBJ2-5, with 9 positions matching TRBD1. Near its end, the DNA agrees better with TRBJ2-7, so the J call may be wrong. Germline CDR1 is SGHDT and CDR2 is YYEEEE. This CDR3 has 16 residues. The CDR3 region is CASSLFTGQGIHEQYF. CDR3 bases: TGTGCCAGCAGCTTGTTTACCGGACAGGGGATCCACGAGCAGTACTTC.

This chain connects TRBV4-2 to TRBJ1-1, with D unresolved. Germline V CDR1 and CDR2: LGHNA, YNFKEQ. V shed 0 bases and J shed 0 bases, with 8 bases lying between them. The CDR3 has 15 residues. In nucleotides, the CDR3 is TGTGCCAGCAGCCAAGAGATCTCCATGAACACTGAAGCTTTCTTT. Translation gives CASSQEISMNTEAFF.